This T cell receptor beta chain was obtained from a study of radiation and T cells in renal cell carcinoma. TCRdb's copy holds only in-frame clones and misses some; the assay was immunoSEQ multiplex PCR. In the table there are 130,000 or so clones, over 75% of which are singletons. Time point defined: baseline pretreatment blood. Treatment defined: 15 Gy SBRT to primary tumor, nephrectomy 4 weeks later. This CDR3 region has 14 residues. Germline CDR1 and CDR2: SGHRS and YFSETQ. The V and J ends lost 0 bases and 6 bases respectively, with 9 bases between them. V is TRBV5-1 and J is TRBJ1-4; D is undetermined. Sample: blood, taken from a patient whose treatment included radiotherapy and nephrectomy. The source is a woman between 50 and 59 years old with renal cell carcinoma. CDR3 DNA sequence: TGCGCCAGCAGCTTGGGCGGTGGAGATGAAAAACTGTTTTTT. This codes for CASSLGGGDEKLFF.